The clone carrying this TCR beta chain showed up many times. Antigen: not known. In germline, CDR1 is MGHRA, CDR2 YSYEKL. V was pared by 1 base and J by 5 bases, with 15 bases between. CDR3 length: 15 residues. This record comes from a study of molecular identifiers for immune sequencing clone quantification. Study-wide background: Replicates split RNA from around 20,000 or 100,000 naive CD8 cells five ways, and the researchers sequenced four portions.

Sorting isolated naive CD8 T cells as CD8+CD4-CCR7+CD45RA+ events. The study's findings and limits: Underestimation of highly expanded clone sizes could arise where identical TCR molecules share a barcode. In naive cells, clones above 20 RNA copies held under 1% of molecules, whereas in effector cells they held over 98%.

TCRdb re-analysed the PCR reads in MiXCR, keeping a single row per CDR3 protein. The sample includes some 320,000 distinct CDR3 sequences, around 21% of them seen just once. This clonotype was sampled from a human donor in good health. Some libraries in this study had Jurkat cell RNA spiked in. This chain links TRBV4-1 with TRBJ2-7, with a weak D call TRBD2 (5 bases). Sequences were obtained from naive CD8+ T cells from blood, with Jurkat cell RNA spiked in. Described subset: FACS-sorted CD8+CD4-CCR7+CD45RA+ naive T cells. CDR3 amino acids: CASSQVGGDCDEQYF. The CDR3 nucleotides read TGCGCCAGCAGCCAAGTAGGAGGCGACTGCGACGAGCAGTACTTC.